The clone carrying this TCR beta chain was counted only a few times. No antigen is known for it. The sample belongs to a study of human T cells and chemical hapten exposure. Study background: Across its roughly 22 weeks, the study gave patients weekly diphenylcyclopropenone doses to the scalp.

This CDR3 comprises 14 residues. Trimming took off 6 bases at V and 0 bases at J, with 8 bases between the two ends. Germline V gene lookup returns CDR1 MDHEN and CDR2 SYDVKM. What the library attached to individual cDNA molecules were unique molecular identifiers. One entry per CDR3 protein results from TCRdb running MiXCR on the RACE reads. This sample has about 34,000 distinct CDR3 sequences, with over 9% found just once. Study-wide findings and caveats: Patch test score showed a positive correlation with PT1 expanded TCR counts.

Stated time point: pre-sensitization, week 0. Treatment in this sample: therapeutic diphenylcyclopropenone sensitization with weekly scalp DPC. From whole blood left unfractionated, total RNA was extracted. Prior to application of each patch test, blood was drawn. The chain couples TRBV28 to TRBJ1-4; D gene ambiguous. The sequence came from a man between 50 and 59 years old with alopecia areata. Some clones in this sample may be carry-over from other donors' samples. The material sequenced was whole blood, taken in connection with sensitization to the hapten diphenylcyclopropenone (DPC). The CDR3 region is CASSTEATNEKLFF. The CDR3 DNA sequence: TGTGCCAGCAGCACCGAAGCAACTAATGAAAAACTGTTTTTT.